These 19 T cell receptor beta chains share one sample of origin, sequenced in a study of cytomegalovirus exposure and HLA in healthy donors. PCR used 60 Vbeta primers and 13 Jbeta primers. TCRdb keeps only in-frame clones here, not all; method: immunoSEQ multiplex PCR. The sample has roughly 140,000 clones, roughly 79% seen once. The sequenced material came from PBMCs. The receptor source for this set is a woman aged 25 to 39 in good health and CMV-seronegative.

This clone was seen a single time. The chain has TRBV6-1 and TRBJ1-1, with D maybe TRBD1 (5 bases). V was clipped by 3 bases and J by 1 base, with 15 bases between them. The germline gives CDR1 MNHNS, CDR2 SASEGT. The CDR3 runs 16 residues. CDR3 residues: CASSDIRSRGNTEAFF. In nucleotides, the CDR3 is TGTGCCAGCAGTGACATTCGGAGTAGGGGGAACACTGAAGCTTTCTTT.

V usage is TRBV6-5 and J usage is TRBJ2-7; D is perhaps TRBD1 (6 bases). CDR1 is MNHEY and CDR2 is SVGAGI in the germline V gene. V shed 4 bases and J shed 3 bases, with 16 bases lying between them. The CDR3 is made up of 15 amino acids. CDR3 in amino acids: CASSSTGQRNYEQYF. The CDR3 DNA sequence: TGTGCCAGCAGTTCCACGGGACAACGAAACTACGAGCAGTACTTC.

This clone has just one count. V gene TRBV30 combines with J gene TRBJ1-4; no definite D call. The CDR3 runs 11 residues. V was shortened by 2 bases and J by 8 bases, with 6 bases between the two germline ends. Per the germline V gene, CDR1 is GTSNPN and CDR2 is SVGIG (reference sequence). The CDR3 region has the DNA TGTGCCTGGAGTCGGAGGGAAAAACTGTTTTTT. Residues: CAWSRREKLFF.

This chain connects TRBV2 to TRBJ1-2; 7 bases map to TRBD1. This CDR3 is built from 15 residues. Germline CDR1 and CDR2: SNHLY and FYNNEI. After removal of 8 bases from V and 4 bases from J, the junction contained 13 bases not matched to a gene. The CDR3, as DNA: TGTGCCAGCTGGGAGGCAGGGGGTATTGCCTATGGCTACACCTTC. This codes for CASWEAGGIAYGYTF.

CDR3 region: CASSQGMRSNQPQHF. The CDR3 DNA is TGCGCCAGCAGCCAAGGTATGAGAAGCAATCAGCCCCAGCATTTT. The V gene is TRBV4-1, the J gene TRBJ1-5; D gene unclear. Trimming pared 1 base from V and 1 base from J, leaving 8 bases between. CDR1 and CDR2 (germline): MGHRA, YSYEKL. The CDR3 is 15 residues long.

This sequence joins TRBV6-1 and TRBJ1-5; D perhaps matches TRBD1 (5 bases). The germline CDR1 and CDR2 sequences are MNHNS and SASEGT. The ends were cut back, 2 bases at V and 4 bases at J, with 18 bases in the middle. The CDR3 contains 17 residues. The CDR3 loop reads CASSEQLYPGENQPQHF. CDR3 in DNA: TGTGCCAGCAGTGAACAGTTATATCCGGGGGAAAATCAGCCCCAGCATTTT.

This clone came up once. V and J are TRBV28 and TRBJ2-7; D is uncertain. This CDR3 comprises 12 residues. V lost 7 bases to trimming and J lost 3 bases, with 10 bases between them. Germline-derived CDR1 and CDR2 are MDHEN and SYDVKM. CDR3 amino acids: CASTSRSYEQYF. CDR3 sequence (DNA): TGTGCCAGCACCTCTCGGAGCTACGAGCAGTACTTC.

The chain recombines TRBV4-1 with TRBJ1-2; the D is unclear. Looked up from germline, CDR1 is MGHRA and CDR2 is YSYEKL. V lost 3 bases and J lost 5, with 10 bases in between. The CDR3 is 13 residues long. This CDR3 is CASSQGVGYGYTF. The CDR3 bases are TGCGCCAGCAGCCAGGGAGTGGGGTATGGCTACACCTTC.

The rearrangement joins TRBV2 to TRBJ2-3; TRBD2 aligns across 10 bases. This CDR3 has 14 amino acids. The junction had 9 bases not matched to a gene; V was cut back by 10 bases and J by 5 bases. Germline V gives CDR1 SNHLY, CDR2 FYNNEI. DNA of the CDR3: TGTGCCACAAAGGGTCTAGCGGGGGTAGATACGCAGTATTTT. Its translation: CATKGLAGVDTQYF. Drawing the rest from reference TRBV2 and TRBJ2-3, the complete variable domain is EPEVTQTPSHQVTQMGQEVILRCVPISNHLYFYWYRQILGQKVEFLVSFYNNEISEKSEIFDDQFSVERPDGSNFTLKIRSTKLEDSAMYFCATKGLAGVDTQYFGPGTRLTVL.

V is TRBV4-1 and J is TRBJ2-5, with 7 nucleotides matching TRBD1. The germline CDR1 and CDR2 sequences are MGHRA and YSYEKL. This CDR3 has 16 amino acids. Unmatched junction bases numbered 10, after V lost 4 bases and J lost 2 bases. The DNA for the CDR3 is TGCGCCAGCAGCCTCACAAAGGGGACAGTACAAGAGACCCAGTACTTC. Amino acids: CASSLTKGTVQETQYF.

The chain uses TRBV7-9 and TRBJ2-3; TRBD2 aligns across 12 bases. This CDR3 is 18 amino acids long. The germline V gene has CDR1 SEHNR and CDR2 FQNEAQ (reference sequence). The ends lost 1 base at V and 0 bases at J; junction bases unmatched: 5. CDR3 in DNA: TGTGCCAGCAGCTTAGGGACTAGCGGGGCAGCCAGCACAGATACGCAGTATTTT. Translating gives CASSLGTSGAASTDTQYF.

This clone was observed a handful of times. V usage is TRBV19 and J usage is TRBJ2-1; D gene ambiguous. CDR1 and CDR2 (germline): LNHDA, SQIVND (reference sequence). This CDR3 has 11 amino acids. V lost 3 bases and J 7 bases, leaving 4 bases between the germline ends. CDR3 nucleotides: TGTGCCAGTAGTATTATGAATGAGCAGTTCTTC. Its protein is CASSIMNEQFF. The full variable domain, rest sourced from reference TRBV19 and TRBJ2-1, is DGGITQSPKYLFRKEGQNVTLSCEQNLNHDAMYWYRQDPGQGLRLIYYSQIVNDFQKGDIAEGYSVSREKKESFPLTVTSAQKNPTAFYLCASSIMNEQFFGPGTRLTVL.

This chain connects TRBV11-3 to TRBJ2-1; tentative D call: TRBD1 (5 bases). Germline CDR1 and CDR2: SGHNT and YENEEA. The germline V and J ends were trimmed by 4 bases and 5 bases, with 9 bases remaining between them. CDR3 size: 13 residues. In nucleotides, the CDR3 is TGTGCCAGCAGCTCAGACAGTGACAATGAGCAGTTCTTC. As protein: CASSSDSDNEQFF.

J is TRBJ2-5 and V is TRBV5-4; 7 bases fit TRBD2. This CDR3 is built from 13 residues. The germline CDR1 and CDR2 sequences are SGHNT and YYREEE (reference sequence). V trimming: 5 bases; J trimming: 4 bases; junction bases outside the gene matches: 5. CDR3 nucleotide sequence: TGTGCCAGCAGTTTACTAGCGAGAGAGACCCAGTACTTC. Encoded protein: CASSLLARETQYF. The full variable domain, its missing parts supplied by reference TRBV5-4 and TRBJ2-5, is ETGVTQSPTHLIKTRGQQVTLRCSSQSGHNTVSWYQQALGQGPQFIFQYYREEENGRGNFPPRFSGLQFPNYSSELNVNALELDDSALYLCASSLLARETQYFGPGTRLLVL.

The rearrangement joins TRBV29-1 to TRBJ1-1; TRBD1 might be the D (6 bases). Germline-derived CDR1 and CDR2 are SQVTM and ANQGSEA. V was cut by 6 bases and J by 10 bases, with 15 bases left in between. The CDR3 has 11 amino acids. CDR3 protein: CSVGDTRAAFF. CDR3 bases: TGCAGCGTAGGGGACACGCGGGCAGCTTTCTTT.

CDR3 region: CASSKWGGWGGYTF. The CDR3 nucleotides are TGTGCCAGCAGCAAATGGGGGGGCTGGGGGGGCTACACCTTC. The genes are TRBV21-1 and TRBJ1-2. TRBV21-1 is described as a pseudogene. CDR3 length: 14 residues.

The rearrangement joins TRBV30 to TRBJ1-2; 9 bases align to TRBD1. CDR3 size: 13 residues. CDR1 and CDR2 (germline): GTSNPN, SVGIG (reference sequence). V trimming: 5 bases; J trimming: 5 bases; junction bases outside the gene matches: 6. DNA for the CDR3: TGTGCCTGGGAACCCGGGACAGGGTATGGCTACACCTTC. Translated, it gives CAWEPGTGYGYTF.

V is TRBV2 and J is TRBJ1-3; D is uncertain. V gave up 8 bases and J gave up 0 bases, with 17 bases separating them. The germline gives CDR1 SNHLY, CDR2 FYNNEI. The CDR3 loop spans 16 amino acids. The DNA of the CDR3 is TGTGCCAGCTCCTCGGGAGAGTCTTACTCTGGAAACACCATATATTTT. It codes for CASSSGESYSGNTIYF.

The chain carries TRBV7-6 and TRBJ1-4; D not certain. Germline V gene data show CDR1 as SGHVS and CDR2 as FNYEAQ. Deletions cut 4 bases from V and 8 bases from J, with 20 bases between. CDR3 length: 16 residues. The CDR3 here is CASSSNQDSRGEKLFF. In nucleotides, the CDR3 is TGTGCCAGCAGCTCAAACCAGGATTCGCGGGGAGAAAAACTGTTTTTT.